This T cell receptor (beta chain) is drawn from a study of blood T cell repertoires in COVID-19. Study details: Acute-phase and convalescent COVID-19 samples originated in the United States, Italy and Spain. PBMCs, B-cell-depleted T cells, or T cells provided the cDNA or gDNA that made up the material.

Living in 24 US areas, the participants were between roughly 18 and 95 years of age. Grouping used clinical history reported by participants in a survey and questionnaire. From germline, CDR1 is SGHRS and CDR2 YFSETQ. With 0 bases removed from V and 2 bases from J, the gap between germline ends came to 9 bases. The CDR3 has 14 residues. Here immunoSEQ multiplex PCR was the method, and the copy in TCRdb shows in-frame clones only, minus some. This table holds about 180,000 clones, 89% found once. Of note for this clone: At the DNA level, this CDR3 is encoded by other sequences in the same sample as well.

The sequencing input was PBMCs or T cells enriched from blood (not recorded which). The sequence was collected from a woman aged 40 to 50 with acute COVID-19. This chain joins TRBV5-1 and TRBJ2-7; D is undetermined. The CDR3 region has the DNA TGCGCCAGCAGCTTGGACCCGGGTACCTACGAGCAGTACTTC. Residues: CASSLDPGTYEQYF.